This T cell receptor (beta chain) is drawn from a study of Graves' ophthalmopathy and Graves' hyperthyroidism (dated by TCRdb to the late 2010s). About the full investigation: Peripheral blood samples were taken at the time of initial diagnosis, before any treatment was given. To tell Graves' ophthalmopathy apart from Graves' hyperthyroidism, and to predict which patients would progress to ophthalmopathy, the study relied on TCR beta repertoire signatures. In total, some 130 blood samples were TCR-sequenced: some 40 ophthalmopathy, some 80 hyperthyroidism and about 17 hyperthyroidism-to-ophthalmopathy patients. A discovery set of 100 patients (43 ophthalmopathy, about 58 stable hyperthyroidism) was enrolled to explore V-J signatures distinguishing ophthalmopathy from hyperthyroidism. The independent validation cohort included 18 to 20 hyperthyroidism patients plus 17 patients who later progressed from hyperthyroidism to ophthalmopathy. In six hyperthyroidism patients, the T-cell repertoire of thyroid tissue was compared with the T-cell repertoire of blood. Following sampling, methimazole starting at 30 mg daily was administered to hyperthyroidism patients, and high-dose intravenous methylprednisolone was administered to ophthalmopathy patients. The 85 to 100 discovery patients were randomly split 7:3 into training and test sets.

Reading the germline V gene (reference sequence) gives CDR1 DFQATT and CDR2 SNEGSKA. The CDR3, from cysteine to phenylalanine, totals 13 residues. Only the CDR3 region is kept as DNA, spanning 39 bases read in frame from base 1. V gives up 7 bases and J gives up 0 bases, and the segment between their germline ends measures 12 bases. Hyperthyroidism was defined as stable when no progression to ophthalmopathy occurred within 18 months of follow-up. Hyperthyroidism patients were newly diagnosed, were aged 18 to 65 years, and had a disease duration under 2 months. Patients were excluded if they had other autoimmune diseases, uncontrolled infections, pregnancy or lactation. Clinical symptoms, serum thyroxine, TRAb, thyroid ultrasound and orbital computed tomography formed the basis of the diagnosis. PBMCs were isolated from 10 ml of fresh peripheral blood by Ficoll-Paque density gradient centrifugation. Trizol reagent was used to extract the total RNA, and its quality was then checked on an Agilent 2100 Bioanalyzer.

TCR beta CDR3 regions were amplified from RNA transcripts for repertoire sequencing. The first round was an RT-PCR using HTBI primers with the Qiagen OneStep RT-PCR kit, and this first round was followed by a second-round multiplex PCR, then size selection and purification. Libraries were sequenced paired-end with 100 bp reads on an Illumina HiSeq2000. On the authors' methods: Reads were processed with SOAPnuke, discarding reads with adapters, uncalled bases, mean Phred below 15, or no exact constant-primer or identifier match. COPE v1.2.5 was used to merge the high-quality paired reads. Each unique nucleotide sequence was defined as a clonotype, and clonotypes were aligned to IMGT TRB V, D and J references with MiTCR v1.1. Only V-J combinations with frequency above 0.0001 were analysed, covering approximately 99% of repertoires. A TCR clonal expansion and chaos score per V-J combination was defined as the ratio of F50 clonal expansion to chaos observed in the TCRdist matrix. Welch's t-statistics and random forest were used to reduce features to 13 V-J combinations, which were fed into a naive Bayes classifier. The similarity between thyroid and blood repertoires was quantified using the Morisita-Horn index. TCRdb reprocessing: public reads trimmed at Q25 with fastp, clones called with MiXCR, in-frame beta chains kept. CDR3 protein duplicates are merged, each entry listing the most common genes and DNA. TCRdb, not the original authors, processed these V and J calls. Counted in this sample were 300,000 to 500,000 distinct CDR3 sequences; roughly 15% of them appeared once. 5.5% to 8% of the sample rests with the top ten.

Ten or more counts support this clonotype. What antigen it recognizes has not been identified. Per-base qualities were not stored, and no clone one base away is much larger. Points the paper makes about the study in general: Sample size was not predetermined statistically, and investigators were not blinded to group allocation. In cross-validation, the 13-signature model distinguished ophthalmopathy from stable hyperthyroidism with 87.88% sensitivity and approximately 81% specificity, while in the test set the corresponding values were 80% and 75%. Most expanded thyroid clonotypes with a frequency above 0.001 also appeared in blood, which suggests that blood repertoires may reflect the immune response in the thyroid. In validation, the model predicted ophthalmopathy progression with about 71% sensitivity and around 72% specificity; some 13 predicted patients were CT-confirmed with GO in a median of roughly 6.8 months.

This sequence originates from a woman younger than 30 with stable Graves' hyperthyroidism. Donor details come from another sample of the same person, matched by shared clones. Sequences were obtained from peripheral blood. The V gene is TRBV20-1 and the J gene is TRBJ1-2; the best D guess is TRBD1, with 5 bases matching. Here the CDR3 is given as CSVQGPANYGYTF. In nucleotide form, the sequence is TGCAGTGTCCAGGGTCCAGCTAACTATGGCTACACCTTC.